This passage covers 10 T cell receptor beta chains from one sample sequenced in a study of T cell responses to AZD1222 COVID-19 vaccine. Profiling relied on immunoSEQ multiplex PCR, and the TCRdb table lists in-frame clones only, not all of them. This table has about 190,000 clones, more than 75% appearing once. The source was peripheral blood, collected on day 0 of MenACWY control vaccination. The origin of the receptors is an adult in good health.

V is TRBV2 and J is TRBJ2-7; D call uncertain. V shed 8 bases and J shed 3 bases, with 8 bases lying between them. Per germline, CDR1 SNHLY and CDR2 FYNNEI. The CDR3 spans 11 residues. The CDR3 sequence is CASGQDYEQYF. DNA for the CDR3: TGTGCCAGCGGCCAGGACTACGAGCAGTACTTC.

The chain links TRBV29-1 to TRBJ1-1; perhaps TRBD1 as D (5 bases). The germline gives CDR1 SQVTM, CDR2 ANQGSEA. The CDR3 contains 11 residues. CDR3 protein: CRVGEGAEAFF. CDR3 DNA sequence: TGCAGGGTAGGGGAGGGAGCTGAAGCTTTCTTT.

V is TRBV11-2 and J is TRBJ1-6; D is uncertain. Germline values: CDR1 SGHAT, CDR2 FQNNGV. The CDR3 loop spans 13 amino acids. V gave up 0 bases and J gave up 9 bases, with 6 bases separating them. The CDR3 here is CASSLDRRSPLHF. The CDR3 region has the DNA TGTGCCAGCAGCTTAGATCGCCGTTCACCCCTCCACTTT. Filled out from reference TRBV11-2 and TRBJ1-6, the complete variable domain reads EAGVAQSPRYKIIEKRQSVAFWCNPISGHATLYWYQQILGQGPKLLIQFQNNGVVDDSQLPKDRFSAERLKGVDSTLKIQPAKLEDSAVYLCASSLDRRSPLHFGNGTRLTVT.

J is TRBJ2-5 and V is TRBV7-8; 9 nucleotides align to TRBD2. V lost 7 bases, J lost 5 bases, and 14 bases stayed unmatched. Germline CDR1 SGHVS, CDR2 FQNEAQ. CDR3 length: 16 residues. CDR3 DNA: TGTGCCAGCACCCGAGGGAGACTAGCGGATAAGGAGACCCAGTACTTC. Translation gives CASTRGRLADKETQYF.

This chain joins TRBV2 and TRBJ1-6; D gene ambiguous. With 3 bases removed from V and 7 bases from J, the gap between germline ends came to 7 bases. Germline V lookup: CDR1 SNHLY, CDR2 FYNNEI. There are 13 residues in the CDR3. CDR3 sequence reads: CASSDGPNSPLHF. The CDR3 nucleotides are TGTGCCAGCAGTGACGGCCCAAATTCACCCCTCCACTTT.

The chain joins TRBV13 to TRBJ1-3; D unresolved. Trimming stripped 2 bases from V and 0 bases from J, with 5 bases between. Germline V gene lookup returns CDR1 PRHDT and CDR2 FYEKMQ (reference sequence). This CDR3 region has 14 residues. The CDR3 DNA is TGTGCCAGCAGCTTAAGTGGCTCTGGAAACACCATATATTTT. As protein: CASSLSGSGNTIYF.

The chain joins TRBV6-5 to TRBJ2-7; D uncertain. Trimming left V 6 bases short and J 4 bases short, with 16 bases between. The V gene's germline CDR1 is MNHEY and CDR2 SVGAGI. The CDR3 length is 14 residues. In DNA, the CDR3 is TGTGCCAGCAGAGAGGAGAGTTCCCCTTACGAGCAGTACTTC. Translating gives CASREESSPYEQYF.

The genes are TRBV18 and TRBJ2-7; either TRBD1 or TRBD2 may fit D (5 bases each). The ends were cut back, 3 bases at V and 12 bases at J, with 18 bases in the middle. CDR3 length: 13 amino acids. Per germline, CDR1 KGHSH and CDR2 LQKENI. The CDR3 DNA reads TGTGCCAGCTCACCTGCGGTGGATTCAGGGACGTACTTC. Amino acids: CASSPAVDSGTYF.

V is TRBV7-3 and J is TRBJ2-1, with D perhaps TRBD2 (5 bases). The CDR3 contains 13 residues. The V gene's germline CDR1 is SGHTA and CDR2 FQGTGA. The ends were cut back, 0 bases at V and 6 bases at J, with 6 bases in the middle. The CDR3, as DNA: TGTGCCAGCAGCTTAACCGGACTCAATGAGCAGTTCTTC. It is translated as CASSLTGLNEQFF.

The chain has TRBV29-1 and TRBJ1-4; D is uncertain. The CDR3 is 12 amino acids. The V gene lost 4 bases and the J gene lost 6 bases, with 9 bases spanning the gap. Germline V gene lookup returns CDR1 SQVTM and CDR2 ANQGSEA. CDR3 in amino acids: CSVVTDYEKLFF. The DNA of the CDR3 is TGCAGCGTTGTCACGGATTATGAAAAACTGTTTTTT.